This paragraph covers one T cell receptor beta chain sequence. This receptor's antigen is unknown. No base qualities exist here, and no much larger clone lies one base off it. Measured from the cysteine to the phenylalanine, the CDR3 is 13 residues long. Only CDR3 DNA is held: 39 bases, read in frame from base 1. Trimming takes 1 base from V and 4 bases from J, and the germline ends sit 7 bases apart. Via the germline V gene, CDR1 is SGHVS and CDR2 FNYEAQ. The tumor samples were collected prior to definitive surgery or chemotherapy. Genomic DNA was extracted by the MD Anderson Biospecimen Extraction Resource, and TCR sequencing was done by the MD Anderson Cancer Genomics Laboratory. The 90 to 95 tumor samples underwent high-throughput TCR profiling with ImmunoSEQ. The authors' pipeline ran thus. Richness (unique productive sequences), clonality, evenness and relatedness were included as repertoire diversity metrics, and similarity between samples was assessed with the Bhattacharyya coefficient. In a sensitivity analysis, TCRs with fewer than two reads were excluded, and consistent conclusions were obtained. The immuneACCESS repertoire file appears here via TCRdb, limited to in-frame rearrangements. These files lack a portion of the clones; in checked studies, under half of the deficit traces to unresolved V genes, and the cause of the others is not known. V and J calls plus clone size are reproduced from that table; the DNA served to infer D and trimming. The table for this sample lists some 1,800 clones; 75% to 85% of them were counted only once. The ten top clones hold 4.5% to 5.5% of the sample.

The data derive from a study of high-grade serous ovarian cancer treatment subgroups (dated by TCRdb to the early 2020s). Concerning the study at large: On average, sequencing produced approximately 14,000 reads and around 6,900 unique TCR beta rearrangements for each sample. In total there were 90 samples, since every patient provided one primary tumor sample and two metastatic tumor samples. The study examined TCR beta repertoires in high-grade serous ovarian cancer patients who were grouped under a laparoscopic triage algorithm by complete gross resection or by neoadjuvant chemotherapy response. The approximately 30-patient cohort included roughly ten patients with no residual disease after primary surgery (R0), roughly ten excellent NACT responders, and roughly ten poor NACT responders. Results the study describes overall, beyond this receptor: The TCR repertoire analyses centered on CDR3, and CDR1 and CDR2 were not analyzed. Spatial information was not captured by bulk tumor TCR sequencing, so insight into HGSC tumor complexity and diversity was limited. TCR clonal relatedness correlated positively with neoantigen level and, by trend, with copy number variation and mutation load from whole-genome sequencing. Repertoire similarity between tumors of the same patient ranged about 0.11 to 0.8, whereas almost no similarity was seen between different patients.

Here the chain combines TRBV7-6 and TRBJ2-5, with the identity of the D gene unclear. Sequencing was carried out using tumor tissue. This sequence was found in a human donor with high-grade serous ovarian cancer. The CDR3 sequence is CASSLEAGETQYF. The sequence in DNA is TGTGCCAGCAGCTTAGAGGCCGGAGAGACCCAGTACTTC.